The 26 T cell receptor beta chains reported below all come from one sample, sequenced in a study of OX40 agonist ivuxolimab in advanced cancers. The data were produced by immunoSEQ multiplex PCR, yet TCRdb's version contains in-frame clones alone and is incomplete. The sample includes fewer than 100,000 clones, about four fifths of them seen just once. Specimen: CD4+ or CD8+ T cells sorted from blood, collected in a trial of the OX40 agonist ivuxolimab. The origin of the receptors is an adult with an advanced solid tumor such as melanoma, head and neck, liver or kidney cancer.

V usage is TRBV10-3 and J usage is TRBJ2-1; weak D call: TRBD2 (5 bases). CDR1 ENHRY and CDR2 SYGVKD come from the germline V gene. V lost 10 bases and J lost 5, with 18 bases in between. The CDR3 has 14 amino acids. CDR3 amino acids: CATLLNPGNNEQFF. The CDR3 DNA reads as TGTGCCACGCTCCTCAATCCGGGGAACAATGAGCAGTTCTTC.

The V call is TRBV27, the J call TRBJ2-3; maybe TRBD1 (5 bases). CDR1 MNHEY and CDR2 SMNVEV come from the germline V gene (reference sequence). Between the trimmed V and J ends, which lost 3 bases and 0 bases, there was a span of 19 bases. The CDR3 runs 18 residues. This CDR3 reads CASSFTARGRSSTDTQYF. The CDR3 DNA is TGTGCCAGCAGTTTTACCGCTAGGGGAAGGTCTAGCACAGATACGCAGTATTTT.

V usage is TRBV5-6 and J usage is TRBJ2-1; possibly TRBD2 for D (5 bases). The germline gives CDR1 SGHDT, CDR2 YYEEEE. This CDR3 spans 14 amino acids. V lost 0 bases and J 4 bases, leaving 8 bases between the germline ends. CDR3 sequence: CASSLGSVYNEQFF. The CDR3 DNA reads TGTGCCAGCAGCTTGGGTAGCGTTTACAATGAGCAGTTCTTC.

This chain uses TRBV18 with TRBJ2-3; D might be TRBD1 (5 bases). CDR1 is KGHSH, CDR2 LQKENI, per germline. Trimming removed 4 bases at V and 0 bases at J, with 14 bases between. This CDR3 has 16 amino acids. The CDR3 bases are TGTGCCAGCTCACACAGGAATCCCATCAGCACAGATACGCAGTATTTT. It specifies CASSHRNPISTDTQYF.

The chain has TRBV7-9 and TRBJ2-5; the match to TRBD1 covers 9 bases. V dropped 1 base and J dropped 4; count of bases not matched to a gene: 1. Germline lookup yields CDR1 SEHNR and CDR2 FQNEAQ (reference sequence). The CDR3 totals 14 residues. The CDR3 sequence: CASSLDRGRETQYF. The CDR3 region has the DNA TGTGCCAGCAGCTTAGACAGGGGGCGAGAGACCCAGTACTTC.

The genes are TRBV19 and TRBJ1-1; 7 bases are a match to TRBD1. The CDR3 runs 14 residues. The V segment lost 4 bases and the J segment 6 bases; nucleotides outside the gene matches: 8. The germline gives CDR1 LNHDA, CDR2 SQIVND (reference sequence). CDR3 in amino acids: CASSTPGTVAEAFF. The CDR3 nucleotides read TGTGCCAGTAGTACCCCGGGGACAGTCGCTGAAGCTTTCTTT.

As DNA, the CDR3 is TGTGCCAGCAGTTACGACAGGGGGCTGAAGACCCAGTACTTC. This translates into CASSYDRGLKTQYF. The chain combines TRBV28 with TRBJ2-5; TRBD1 aligns across 10 bases. This CDR3 is 14 amino acids long. The germline gives CDR1 MDHEN, CDR2 SYDVKM. With 4 bases clipped from V and 6 bases from J, the junction kept 5 bases outside the gene matches.

V is TRBV7-2 and J is TRBJ2-2; 8 bases match TRBD1. The V gene's germline CDR1 is SGHTA and CDR2 FQGNSA. The length of the CDR3 is 16 residues. With V trimmed by 5 bases and J by 0 bases, 5 bases remained unmatched. CDR3 DNA sequence: TGTGCCAGCAGCACCGACAGGGGTGCGAACACCGGGGAGCTGTTTTTT. Amino acid sequence: CASSTDRGANTGELFF.

The rearrangement joins TRBV28 to TRBJ2-7; a weak D match, TRBD2 (6 bases). The CDR3 extends over 15 amino acids. CDR1 MDHEN and CDR2 SYDVKM come from the germline V gene. V was pared by 7 bases and J by 1 base, with 17 bases between. The CDR3 here is CASIGGFRRSYEQYF. For the CDR3, the DNA is TGTGCCAGCATAGGAGGGTTCAGACGATCCTACGAGCAGTACTTC.

The chain links TRBV7-6 to TRBJ1-3; a possible D gene is TRBD1 (5 bases). From germline, CDR1 is SGHVS and CDR2 FNYEAQ. The ends were cut back, 4 bases at V and 4 bases at J, with 17 bases in the middle. CDR3 size: 16 residues. Here the CDR3 reads CASSSQNRGLGNTIYF. CDR3 sequence (DNA): TGTGCCAGCAGCTCCCAAAACCGGGGACTCGGAAACACCATATATTTT.

Concerning this clone itself: A read error may be the cause here, since a much bigger clone is one base away. This chain connects TRBV14 to TRBJ1-3; D remains ambiguous. CDR1 and CDR2 from the germline V gene are SGHDN and FVKESK. V lost 2 bases, J lost 6 bases, and 14 bases lay in between. This CDR3 is 15 amino acids long. CDR3 DNA sequence: TGTGCCAGCAGCCAAAATACGGGGAGGGTAAACACCATATATTTT. Its protein product is CASSQNTGRVNTIYF.

This clone showed up just a few times. The J gene is TRBJ1-1, the V gene TRBV20-1; no clear D gene. V shed 6 bases and J shed 2 bases, with 7 bases lying between them. The CDR3 consists of 11 residues. Germline V gene sequence: CDR1 DFQATT, CDR2 SNEGSKA (reference sequence). The CDR3 is CSAPINTEAFF. CDR3 nucleotide sequence: TGCAGTGCCCCTATAAACACTGAAGCTTTCTTT.

The chain carries TRBV6-1 and TRBJ1-1; 8 bases are shared with TRBD1. The germline gives CDR1 MNHNS, CDR2 SASEGT. This CDR3 has 16 amino acids. J was trimmed by 3 bases and V by 1 base; bases with no gene match: 7. The CDR3 reads CASSEESRGLYTEAFF. The CDR3 DNA follows: TGTGCCAGCAGTGAAGAGAGCAGGGGGCTCTACACTGAAGCTTTCTTT.

The V and J genes are TRBV5-5 and TRBJ1-6; 9 nucleotides line up with TRBD1. Trimming at V came to 3 bases and at J to 9 bases, leaving 19 bases not matched to a gene. This CDR3 is built from 19 residues. Germline V lookup: CDR1 SGHKS, CDR2 YYEKEE (reference sequence). DNA of the CDR3: TGTGCCAGCAGCTCGGATCCCACAGGGGGCCTATTGTTGGGTTCACCCCTCCACTTT. Translating it yields CASSSDPTGGLLLGSPLHF.

The chain joins TRBV4-3 to TRBJ2-2; 10 bases match TRBD2. The CDR3 is 17 amino acids. The J segment lost 4 bases and the V segment lost 0 bases, leaving 5 bases of the junction unmatched. Looked up from germline, CDR1 is LGHNA and CDR2 is YSLEER. The CDR3 here is CASSQESLAGVTGELFF. The CDR3 DNA reads as TGCGCCAGCAGCCAAGAGTCTCTAGCGGGGGTCACCGGGGAGCTGTTTTTT.

The chain recombines TRBV27 with TRBJ2-7, with a possible D match to TRBD1 (7 bases). This CDR3 region has 16 residues. V was cut by 0 bases and J by 4 bases, with 16 bases left in between. Germline CDR1 reads MNHEY; CDR2 reads SMNVEV (reference sequence). CDR3 sequence reads: CASSLSSPGGRYEQYF. The CDR3, as DNA: TGTGCCAGCAGTTTATCGTCACCAGGGGGGCGGTACGAGCAGTACTTC.

J is TRBJ2-7 and V is TRBV15; 10 bases agree with TRBD1. Germline-derived CDR1 and CDR2 are LNHNV and YYDKDF (reference sequence). This CDR3 region has 15 residues. V was clipped by 1 base and J by 4 bases; unmatched bases: 4. CDR3 sequence (DNA): TGTGCCACCAGCAGAGTTTTGGGACAGGGGTACGAGCAGTACTTC. Translation gives CATSRVLGQGYEQYF.

The chain uses TRBV11-2 and TRBJ1-1; D gene uncertain. From germline, CDR1 is SGHAT and CDR2 FQNNGV. The CDR3 sequence is 12 residues long. Between the trimmed V and J ends, which lost 4 bases and 4 bases, there was a span of 7 bases. The CDR3 here is CASSYPPTEAFF. CDR3 nucleotides: TGTGCCAGCAGCTACCCACCCACTGAAGCTTTCTTT. The full variable domain, in which reference TRBV11-2 and TRBJ1-1 provide the parts outside the CDR3, is EAGVAQSPRYKIIEKRQSVAFWCNPISGHATLYWYQQILGQGPKLLIQFQNNGVVDDSQLPKDRFSAERLKGVDSTLKIQPAKLEDSAVYLCASSYPPTEAFFGQGTRLTVV.

This sequence joins TRBV28 and TRBJ2-3, with 7 bases lining up with TRBD2. The CDR3 consists of 15 residues. V gave up 6 bases and J gave up 6 bases; unmatched junction bases: 12. Germline V gives CDR1 MDHEN, CDR2 SYDVKM. CDR3 region: CASRGGSGAGDTQYF. CDR3 DNA sequence: TGTGCCAGCAGGGGAGGCAGCGGGGCCGGTGATACGCAGTATTTT.

The V gene is TRBV6-5, the J gene TRBJ1-1, with D unclear. The CDR3 covers 15 residues. Trimming stripped 3 bases from V and 1 base from J, with 12 bases between. Germline CDR1 MNHEY, CDR2 SVGAGI. The CDR3 here is CASSYGFERNTEAFF. The CDR3 DNA reads TGTGCCAGCAGTTATGGCTTCGAGAGGAACACTGAAGCTTTCTTT.

CDR3 in DNA: TGTGCCTGGAGTGTAGCGGCCGCCACAGATACGCAGTATTTT. Encoded protein: CAWSVAAATDTQYF. The chain has TRBV30 and TRBJ2-3; weak D call: TRBD2 (5 bases). CDR3 length equals 14 residues. CDR1 is GTSNPN and CDR2 is SVGIG in the germline V gene (reference sequence). Trimming shortened V by 0 bases and J by 2 bases, and 9 bases separated the two germline ends.

The chain is built from TRBV5-1 and TRBJ1-1; D is undetermined. The V end was cut by 1 base, the J end by 7 bases, with 5 bases between. CDR1 is SGHRS and CDR2 is YFSETQ in the germline V gene. The CDR3 totals 11 residues. CDR3 region: CASSLNDEAFF. Written as DNA, the CDR3 is TGCGCCAGCAGCTTGAATGATGAAGCTTTCTTT.

The gene calls are TRBV28 and TRBJ2-7, with TRBD1 identical over 9 bases. V lost 6 bases to trimming and J lost 1 base; unmatched junction nucleotides: 7. Germline-derived CDR1 and CDR2 are MDHEN and SYDVKM. The CDR3 covers 15 residues. The CDR3, as DNA: TGTGCCAGCAGAGTCCTCGGGACAGGGTCCTACGAGCAGTACTTC. It is translated as CASRVLGTGSYEQYF.

The CDR3 here is CASSPRTNEKLFF. The CDR3 nucleotides are TGTGCCAGCTCACCACGCACTAATGAAAAACTGTTTTTT. The chain links TRBV18 to TRBJ1-4; D is undetermined. Trimming shortened V by 1 base and J by 2 bases, and 2 bases separated the two germline ends. Germline V gene data show CDR1 as KGHSH and CDR2 as LQKENI. The CDR3 has 13 amino acids.

This sequence joins TRBV5-1 and TRBJ1-5, with D perhaps matching TRBD1 (6 bases). CDR1 is SGHRS and CDR2 is YFSETQ in the germline V gene. V lost 4 bases and J lost 6, with 11 bases in between. The CDR3 extends over 13 amino acids. The CDR3 DNA reads as TGCGCCAGCAGCAAACAGGGCCCTCAGCCCCAGCATTTT. It translates to CASSKQGPQPQHF.

J is TRBJ1-1 and V is TRBV2; no clear D. This CDR3 comprises 13 residues. Germline V CDR1 and CDR2: SNHLY, FYNNEI. V was clipped by 0 bases and J by 7 bases, with 9 bases between them. The CDR3 reads CASSEALNGEAFF. Written as DNA, the CDR3 is TGTGCCAGCAGTGAAGCTCTAAACGGTGAAGCTTTCTTT. Combining the CDR3 with reference TRBV2 and TRBJ1-1 gives the whole variable domain EPEVTQTPSHQVTQMGQEVILRCVPISNHLYFYWYRQILGQKVEFLVSFYNNEISEKSEIFDDQFSVERPDGSNFTLKIRSTKLEDSAMYFCASSEALNGEAFFGQGTRLTVV.